This TCR beta chain is drawn from a study of blood T cell repertoires in COVID-19. Study-level background: Samples taken during acute and convalescent COVID-19 were collected in the United States, Italy and Spain. PBMCs, B-cell-depleted T cells, or T cells provided the cDNA or gDNA that made up the material.

Original data processing: Amplification of reference gene primers provided the estimated nucleated cell counts. TCRdb's table, derived via immunoSEQ multiplex PCR, lists solely in-frame clones and lacks some. V, J and clone size reflect that table, while D and trimming were determined from the DNA. This table has some 120,000 clones, over 65% appearing once. The germline CDR1 and CDR2 sequences are SNHLY and FYNNEI. The CDR3 is made up of 14 amino acids. Losses at the gene ends were 5 bases for V and 4 bases for J; bases not matched to a gene: 5. Input material: peripheral blood. The V gene is TRBV2, the J gene TRBJ2-1; 7 nucleotides match TRBD2. This receptor was obtained from a young man with acute or convalescent COVID-19. The CDR3 here is CASSIAGNYNEQFF. The CDR3 DNA sequence: TGTGCCAGCAGTATAGCGGGTAATTACAATGAGCAGTTCTTC.